This passage covers 22 T cell receptor beta chains from one sample sequenced in a study of human T cells and chemical hapten exposure. TCRdb redid the calling of the RACE reads with MiXCR, one entry per CDR3 protein. The repertoire includes some 150,000 distinct CDR3 sequences, about 11% of them detected once, and around 1.4% sits in the top ten. Time point noted: patch test 2, 6 weeks after DPC sensitization. Treatment reported: therapeutic diphenylcyclopropenone sensitization with weekly scalp DPC. Sequences were derived from whole blood, sampled in connection with sensitization to the hapten diphenylcyclopropenone (DPC). Source of these receptors: a woman aged 50 to 60 with alopecia areata. Some clones in this sample may be carry-over from other donors' samples.

The rearrangement uses TRBV5-1 and TRBJ2-2, with 9 bases fitting TRBD1. CDR1 is SGHRS, CDR2 YFSETQ, per germline. The V and J ends lost 4 bases and 3 bases, in that order; junction bases with no gene match: 10. The CDR3 covers 17 residues. CDR3 sequence: CASSHTDRGTYTGELFF. The CDR3 nucleotides are TGCGCCAGCAGCCATACAGACAGGGGGACGTACACCGGGGAGCTGTTTTTT.

The rearrangement joins TRBV29-1 to TRBJ2-3; D uncertain. Trimming shortened V by 1 base and J by 8 bases, and 10 bases separated the two germline ends. From germline, CDR1 is SQVTM and CDR2 ANQGSEA. The length of the CDR3 is 12 residues. CDR3 nucleotide sequence: TGCAGCGTTGAAGTGCTTCAACGTACGCAGTATTTT. Amino acid sequence: CSVEVLQRTQYF.

This CDR3 is CASSFPNTGELFF. CDR3 nucleotides: TGTGCCAGCAGCTTCCCGAACACCGGGGAGCTGTTTTTT. The V and J genes are TRBV5-4 and TRBJ2-2; D call uncertain. V was pared by 2 bases and J by 0 bases, with 2 bases between. In germline, CDR1 is SGHNT, CDR2 YYREEE (reference sequence). The CDR3 has 13 residues.

This clonotype was recorded at least ten times. The gene calls are TRBV11-2 and TRBJ1-2; 9 nucleotides align to TRBD1. Germline V CDR1 and CDR2: SGHAT, FQNNGV. CDR3 length: 16 residues. V dropped 3 bases and J dropped 6; count of bases not matched to a gene: 11. In nucleotides, the CDR3 is TGTGCCAGCAGCTTGGGACTACAGGGGGCAGGAAATGGCTACACCTTC. This gives the protein CASSLGLQGAGNGYTF.

The chain uses TRBV20-1 and TRBJ2-7, with 8 positions matching TRBD2. The CDR3 runs 15 residues. V lost 3 bases, J lost 3 bases, and 10 bases stayed unmatched. Germline V gene sequence: CDR1 DFQATT, CDR2 SNEGSKA (reference sequence). CDR3 in amino acids: CSARRDGRAVYEQYF. The CDR3, as DNA: TGCAGTGCTAGGCGGGACGGGAGGGCCGTCTACGAGCAGTACTTC.

This clonotype has just a few counts. This chain links TRBV30 with TRBJ2-7, with TRBD2 as a possible D gene (5 bases). There are 13 residues in the CDR3. CDR1 and CDR2 (germline): GTSNPN, SVGIG (reference sequence). V lost 8 bases to trimming and J lost 5 bases, with 19 bases between them. This CDR3 is CALGPSGINEQYF. Here the CDR3 DNA reads TGTGCCCTCGGCCCATCGGGGATCAACGAGCAGTACTTC.

This clonotype was seen a handful of times. The chain combines TRBV21-1 with TRBJ1-1; the table calls TRBD1, which could not be checked here. TRBV21-1 corresponds to a pseudogene. The CDR3 totals 14 residues. CDR3 in DNA: TGTGCCAGCAGCAAGTCGACCGGGCCTCTTGAAGCTTTCTTT. It yields the protein CASSKSTGPLEAFF.

This clonotype appeared a few times. V gene TRBV20-1 combines with J gene TRBJ1-4; D gene uncertain. With 0 bases removed from V and 8 bases from J, the gap between germline ends came to 13 bases. This CDR3 comprises 14 residues. Germline CDR1 is DFQATT and CDR2 is SNEGSKA (reference sequence). CDR3 sequence: CSAREGFLEEKLFF. The CDR3, as DNA: TGCAGTGCTAGAGAAGGCTTTCTCGAAGAAAAACTGTTTTTT.

J is TRBJ2-1 and V is TRBV9; 11 bases agree with TRBD2. Germline V gene sequence: CDR1 SGDLS, CDR2 YYNGEE. The CDR3 runs 17 residues. Trimming at V came to 0 bases and at J to 7 bases, leaving 9 bases not matched to a gene. CDR3 coding DNA: TGTGCCAGCAGCGTAGACCCGACTAGCGGGATGAGGAATGAGCAGTTCTTC. Amino acid sequence: CASSVDPTSGMRNEQFF.

This clonotype has only a few counts. The gene calls are TRBV28 and TRBJ1-2, with a weak D call TRBD1 (5 bases). Trimming took off 5 bases at V and 1 base at J, with 14 bases between the two ends. Germline loops: CDR1 MDHEN, CDR2 SYDVKM. This CDR3 spans 15 amino acids. As DNA, the CDR3 is TGTGCCAGCAGTCCCCAGGGAATTAATAACTATGGCTACACCTTC. Translation: CASSPQGINNYGYTF.

Regarding this clonotype: One junction end does not reproduce the germline sequence, and a read error may be involved. This chain connects TRBV7-2 to TRBJ2-7; D unresolved. The CDR3 length is 15 residues. Per germline, CDR1 SGHTA and CDR2 FQGNSA. The CDR3 DNA reads TGTGTCAGCAGGCGCCCGGGTCCCGTCCTGGCCGAGCAGTACTTC. This translates into CVSRRPGPVLAEQYF. The whole variable domain, remainder taken from reference TRBV7-2 and TRBJ2-7, is GAGVSQSPSNKVTEKGKDVELRCDPISGHTALYWYRQSLGQGLEFLIYFQGNSAPDKSGLPSDRFSAERTGGSVSTLTIQRTQQEDSAVYLCVSRRPGPVLAEQYFGPGTRLTVT.

This clonotype was seen more than once but under ten times. This sequence joins TRBV28 and TRBJ1-5; no firm D call. The CDR3 covers 12 residues. V lost 2 bases and J 4 bases, leaving 3 bases between the germline ends. Looked up from germline, CDR1 is MDHEN and CDR2 is SYDVKM. The CDR3 region has the DNA TGTGCCAGCAGTTTACTGAATCAGCCCCAGCATTTT. Residues: CASSLLNQPQHF.

This clonotype has a handful of counts. This chain connects TRBV3-1 to TRBJ1-6, with 12 bases identical to TRBD1. V dropped 4 bases and J dropped 10; count of bases not matched to a gene: 5. The CDR3 has 15 residues. The germline gives CDR1 LGHDT, CDR2 YNNKEL (reference sequence). CDR3 DNA sequence: TGTGCCAGCAGCCGGACGGGACAGGGGGCATCACCCCTCCACTTT. Translation gives CASSRTGQGASPLHF.

The J gene is TRBJ2-7, the V gene TRBV20-1; D is unresolved. Germline assignment: CDR1 DFQATT and CDR2 SNEGSKA (reference sequence). V lost 0 bases and J lost 2, with 11 bases in between. The CDR3 is 14 amino acids. CDR3 amino acids: CSARDGPTAYEQYF. CDR3 nucleotide sequence: TGCAGTGCTAGAGATGGGCCTACAGCCTACGAGCAGTACTTC.

This clonotype was detected only a few times. The chain uses TRBV29-1 and TRBJ2-5; 8 positions match TRBD1. With V trimmed by 7 bases and J by 5 bases, 9 bases remained unmatched. The CDR3 is 13 amino acids. Germline V gene data show CDR1 as SQVTM and CDR2 as ANQGSEA. The CDR3 DNA is TGCAGCGGTGTCCAGGGGGCACGGGAGACCCAGTACTTC. It specifies CSGVQGARETQYF. Using reference TRBV29-1 and TRBJ2-5 for the parts outside the CDR3, the full variable domain is SAVISQKPSRDICQRGTSLTIQCQVDSQVTMMFWYRQQPGQSLTLIATANQGSEATYESGFVIDKFPISRPNLTFSTLTVSNMSPEDSSIYLCSGVQGARETQYFGPGTRLLVL.

CDR3 protein: CASSSSGSRENIQYF. CDR3 DNA sequence: TGTGCCAGCAGCTCTAGCGGCTCAAGGGAAAACATTCAGTACTTC. The chain employs TRBV7-9 and TRBJ2-4; 7 positions match TRBD2. V dropped 4 bases and J dropped 5; count of bases not matched to a gene: 8. The CDR3 has 15 residues. The germline CDR1 and CDR2 sequences are SEHNR and FQNEAQ (reference sequence). Full variable domain (rest looked up from reference TRBV7-9 and TRBJ2-4): DTGVSQNPRHKITKRGQNVTFRCDPISEHNRLYWYRQTLGQGPEFLTYFQNEAQLEKSRLLSDRFSAERPKGSFSTLEIQRTEQGDSAMYLCASSSSGSRENIQYFGAGTRLSVL.

This clonotype came up a few times. This rearrangement joins TRBV7-8 to TRBJ2-5; 7 positions match TRBD2. The CDR3 sequence is 11 residues long. V shed 5 bases, J shed 9 bases, and the junction held 3 bases outside the gene matches. Germline CDR1 is SGHVS and CDR2 is FQNEAQ. The CDR3 reads CASSPSGAQYF. The CDR3, as DNA: TGTGCCAGCAGCCCCAGCGGGGCCCAGTACTTC.

The rearrangement uses TRBV24-1 and TRBJ1-2; 9 bases map to TRBD1. Germline lookup yields CDR1 KGHDR and CDR2 SFDVKD. The length of the CDR3 is 14 residues. V lost 3 bases, J lost 3 bases, and 1 base stayed unmatched. This chain's CDR3 is CATSDTGGDYGYTF. CDR3 bases: TGTGCCACCAGTGATACAGGGGGCGACTATGGCTACACCTTC.

This clonotype occurred a few times. The V call is TRBV4-1, the J call TRBJ2-1, with TRBD2 matching over 9 bases. The CDR3 has 17 amino acids. Germline CDR1 reads MGHRA; CDR2 reads YSYEKL. V lost 0 bases, J lost 1 base, and 4 bases stayed unmatched. DNA of the CDR3: TGCGCCAGCAGCCAAGAGGGACTAGCCCGGTCCTACAATGAGCAGTTCTTC. It yields the protein CASSQEGLARSYNEQFF.

The chain couples TRBV30 to TRBJ1-4; D unclear. V was clipped by 2 bases and J by 7 bases, with 11 bases between them. In germline, CDR1 is GTSNPN, CDR2 SVGIG (reference sequence). This CDR3 contains 13 residues. Here the CDR3 DNA reads TGTGCCTGGAGTCCGAGGCGCGCTGAAAAACTGTTTTTT. Translating it yields CAWSPRRAEKLFF.

This clonotype was detected many times. The chain recombines TRBV25-1 with TRBJ2-3, with 9 positions matching TRBD2. The trim removed 4 bases at V and 0 bases at J, leaving 8 bases unmatched. Germline V CDR1 and CDR2: MGHDK, SYGVNS. The CDR3 runs to 17 residues. The CDR3 nucleotides are TGTGCCAGCAGTGCTCCTCCGGGACTAGCTAGCACAGATACGCAGTATTTT. It is translated as CASSAPPGLASTDTQYF.

Written as DNA, the CDR3 is TGTGCCAGCAGCTTAGCAACTTTTGGCCTAATGAACACTGAAGCTTTCTTT. Amino acids: CASSLATFGLMNTEAFF. The genes are TRBV7-9 and TRBJ1-1; D uncertain. CDR1 and CDR2 from the germline V gene are SEHNR and FQNEAQ (reference sequence). CDR3 length equals 17 residues. The V end was cut by 0 bases, the J end by 0 bases, with 14 bases between.